The text below deals with one T cell receptor (beta chain). Its antigen is not yet known. Qualities for individual bases were not recorded, and no much larger clone is one base off. The sample originates from a study of shared clonotypes between healthy human individuals (dated by TCRdb to about 2020). Study-wide context: A couple of women and three men aged 18 to 49 years were included in the cohort. For each donor, CD4 naive and CD4 memory were each run on three plates, CD8 naive on two plates, and CD8 memory on one plate. Between about 0.8 and 8.9 billion PBMCs per donor were obtained by leukapheresis. Libraries were prepared and TCR repertoires were sequenced by different laboratories using diverse techniques, in order to increase sequencing depth and limit assay-specific biases. The study deeply sequenced blood TCR repertoires of five healthy adults to estimate repertoire size and the extent of clonotype sharing between individuals. Broad study findings and their caveats: Compared with non-shared clonotypes, the clonotypes found in all four sorted-subset donors had higher generation probabilities. Because the study included a small number of donors, the genetic and exposure-history diversity represented was limited. Rarefaction of sorted-subset datasets indicated incomplete sequencing despite the large sequencing depth. Sharing across several donors was observed for 5% to 6.5% of naive CD4, less than 4% of naive CD8, 2% to 2.5% of memory CD4, and about 0.38% of memory CD8 clonotypes. Sampling was restricted to blood, and TCR repertoires in tissues likely differ from the TCR repertoires found in blood. Based on pairwise subsampling, the degree of clonotype sharing among donors was expected to be affected by sequencing depth. Naive subsets generally had larger estimated clonotype richness than memory subsets did.

CDR1 and CDR2 were assigned from the germline V gene as SGHDT and YYEEEE. Taken from cysteine to phenylalanine, the CDR3 has 13 residues. Only the CDR3 region is kept as DNA, spanning 39 bases read in frame from base 1. The junction carries 6 bases between V and J, which are trimmed by 2 bases and 4 bases respectively. TCR CDR3 regions were amplified from genomic DNA by multiplex PCR using the deep immunoSEQ assay. Genomic DNA extracted from each cell subset was distributed evenly over all wells of several immunoSEQ 96-well plates, and each plate served as one replicate. Each replicate PCR for sorted subsets received about 210 ng genomic DNA, equal to roughly 33,000 T cell genomes. Purified libraries were quantified with a Qubit 3.0 fluorometer, sized on a Bioanalyzer 2100, and re-quantified with the KAPA Library Quantification kit. Every immunoSEQ 96-well plate was sequenced on a dedicated single-read 150-cycle Illumina NextSeq 550 flow cell. The published analysis was carried out like this. Because the immunoSEQ output included only junctional sequences and no quality scores, the filtering could not be the same as the filtering used for full-length reads. To assign V/J genes and CDR3, sequences were annotated using PyIR, a Python wrapper for IgBLAST v1.9, with IMGT germline references. Reads were removed for weak V/J assignments (E-value above 1e-6), missing CDR3, stop codons, out-of-frame junctions, or ambiguous translated residues. V3J clonotypes were defined by identical inferred V gene, J gene, and CDR3 amino acid sequence. The percentage overlap between two repertoires was calculated by dividing the number of shared unique clonotypes by the size of the smaller repertoire. RTK rarefaction, the Chao1 estimator, and Recon v2.1 estimates of unobserved clonotypes were used to assess repertoire richness. Generation probabilities for all TCRbeta clonotypes obtained by the gDNA method from a few donors were computed using OLGA. TCRdb took over this immuneACCESS table, retaining in-frame rearrangements with V and J assigned. Such tables are incomplete; in checked studies, under half of the missing clones stem from an unresolved V gene, and the remainder is unexplained. V, J and clone size are those of that table, while D and trimming were read from the DNA. The sample table lists around 2,000,000 clones, 90% to 95% of them with a count of one. About 1.8% of the sample rests with the top ten.

CD8 naive samples were obtained by positive selection for CCR7 among CD45RO-negative cells, yielding a CD45RA+CCR7+ population from which TemRA cells were excluded. Donors were healthy HIV-negative adults with no recently reported acute infections or vaccinations. Every donor was a Caucasian adult residing in Nashville, Tennessee, USA. Blood was obtained by leukapheresis, after which PBMCs were separated by Ficoll-Histopaque density gradient centrifugation and cryopreserved in liquid nitrogen vapor phase. Analytical flow cytometry was used to check the purity and quantity of every magnetically sorted T cell population. Each sorted fraction had its genomic DNA isolated and then quantified by UV absorbance on a Nanodrop 2000c.

This TCR derives from a man aged 18 to 30 in good health. Some clones in this sample may be carry-over from other donors' samples. Material for sequencing was naive CD8+ T cells from PBMCs. The cell subset or site label here, explained by the study, means: CD45RA+CCR7+. The chain links TRBV5-6 with TRBJ2-2, with the D segment identity uncertain. Here is the DNA: TGTGCCAGCAGCTTTCTCCCCACCGGGGAGCTGTTTTTT. Its protein product is CASSFLPTGELFF.